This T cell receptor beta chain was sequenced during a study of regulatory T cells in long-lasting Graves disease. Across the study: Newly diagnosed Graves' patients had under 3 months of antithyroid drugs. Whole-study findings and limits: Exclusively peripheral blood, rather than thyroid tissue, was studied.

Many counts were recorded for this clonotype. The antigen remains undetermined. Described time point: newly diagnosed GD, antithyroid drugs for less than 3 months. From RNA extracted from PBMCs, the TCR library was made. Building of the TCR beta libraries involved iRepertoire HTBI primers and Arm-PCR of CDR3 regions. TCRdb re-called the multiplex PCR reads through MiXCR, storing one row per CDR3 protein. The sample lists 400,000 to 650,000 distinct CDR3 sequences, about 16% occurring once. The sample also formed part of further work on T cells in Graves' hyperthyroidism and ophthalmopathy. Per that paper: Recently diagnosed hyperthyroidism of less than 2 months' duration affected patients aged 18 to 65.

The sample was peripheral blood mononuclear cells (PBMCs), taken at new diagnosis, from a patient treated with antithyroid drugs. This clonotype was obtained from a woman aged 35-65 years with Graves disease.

CDR3 loop: CASSEVSSEQFF. For the CDR3, the DNA is TGTGCCAGCAGTGAAGTTAGTAGTGAGCAGTTCTTC. The genes are TRBV25-1 and TRBJ2-1; the D is unclear. The CDR3 totals 12 residues. CDR1 is MGHDK, CDR2 SYGVNS, per germline. Trimming shortened V by 2 bases and J by 9 bases, and 8 bases separated the two germline ends.